Presented here are 31 T cell receptor beta chains from one specimen sequenced in a study of post-analysis software for immune sequencing data. Study outcomes and limitations: The study found TRBV5-6, TRBV5-1 and TRBV20-1 among roughly 5 TRBV segments more frequent in patients than controls.

Unique molecular identifiers were present in the TCR beta cDNA libraries. TCRdb redid the calling of the PCR reads with MiXCR, one entry per CDR3 protein. The sample has about 820,000 distinct CDR3 sequences; roughly 58% are singletons. These TCRs are of unknown antigen specificity. The sequenced sample was blood. The receptors shown here come from a girl aged 10-17 years with multiple sclerosis.

V and J are TRBV9 and TRBJ2-4; D unclear. The DNA end lines up better with TRBJ2-5; the J call may be wrong. Per the germline V gene, CDR1 is SGDLS and CDR2 is YYNGEE. The CDR3 is 13 residues long. For the CDR3, the DNA is TGTGCCAGCAGCGTAGGGGGAATCGGGACCCAGTACTTC. It yields the protein CASSVGGIGTQYF.

The genes are TRBV5-5 and TRBJ1-6, with no clear D. This CDR3 has 15 amino acids. V lost 2 bases and J 2 bases, leaving 8 bases between the germline ends. Germline V CDR1 and CDR2: SGHKS, YYEKEE (reference sequence). The CDR3 region is CASSFGQTYNSPLHF. The CDR3 DNA follows: TGTGCCAGCAGCTTTGGGCAGACCTATAATTCACCCCTCCACTTT.

This chain connects TRBV9 to TRBJ2-3; TRBD1 matches 10 bases. The CDR3 covers 16 residues. J lost 5 bases, V lost 4 bases, and 10 bases had no gene match. Looked up from germline, CDR1 is SGDLS and CDR2 is YYNGEE. The CDR3 coding sequence is TGTGCCAGCAGCCTTGCACGTGGGACAGGGGAAGATACGCAGTATTTT. Translated: CASSLARGTGEDTQYF. Supplemented by reference TRBV9 and TRBJ2-3, the full variable domain reads DSGVTQTPKHLITATGQRVTLRCSPRSGDLSVYWYQQSLDQGLQFLIQYYNGEERAKGNILERFSAQQFPDLHSELNLSSLELGDSALYFCASSLARGTGEDTQYFGPGTRLTVL.

The V and J genes are TRBV20-1 and TRBJ2-4; no clear D. The CDR3 length is 15 residues. Trimming took off 1 base at V and 0 bases at J, with 10 bases between the two ends. Germline V lookup: CDR1 DFQATT, CDR2 SNEGSKA (reference sequence). The CDR3 DNA is TGCAGTGCTAGAGGGGCAGCTCTAGCCAAAAACATTCAGTACTTC. Amino acid sequence: CSARGAALAKNIQYF.

The chain links TRBV2 to TRBJ2-7; TRBD1 matches at 9 bases. Trimming at V came to 8 bases and at J to 0 bases, leaving 11 bases not matched to a gene. CDR1 and CDR2 from the germline V gene are SNHLY and FYNNEI. The CDR3 covers 16 residues. The CDR3 sequence: CASRWEWDRVSYEQYF. CDR3 nucleotide sequence: TGTGCCAGCCGCTGGGAGTGGGACAGGGTCTCCTACGAGCAGTACTTC.

The chain recombines TRBV7-2 with TRBJ2-1, with TRBD2 identical over 15 bases. The CDR3 spans 17 residues. Per the germline V gene, CDR1 is SGHTA and CDR2 is FQGNSA. Trimming cost V 5 bases and J 7 bases; bases outside gene matches: 9. This CDR3 reads CASSLGLAGGTRNEQFF. The CDR3 DNA reads as TGTGCCAGCAGCCTAGGACTAGCGGGAGGGACACGGAATGAGCAGTTCTTC.

The chain has TRBV4-2 and TRBJ2-3; 11 bases match TRBD2. The germline gives CDR1 LGHNA, CDR2 YNFKEQ. V shed 4 bases and J 2 bases; nucleotides not matched to a gene: 5. The CDR3 has 16 residues. The CDR3 DNA is TGTGCCAGCAGCCCCGTTAGCGGGGGGGCCACAGATACGCAGTATTTT. Protein: CASSPVSGGATDTQYF.

The chain is built from TRBV29-1 and TRBJ2-7, with 8 bases aligning to TRBD1. Germline lookup yields CDR1 SQVTM and CDR2 ANQGSEA. The CDR3 loop spans 14 amino acids. The J segment lost 4 bases and the V segment lost 6 bases, leaving 11 bases of the junction unmatched. The CDR3, as DNA: TGCAGCGTCGTGGGACAGGCGATCCATTACGAGCAGTACTTC. Translated: CSVVGQAIHYEQYF.

The rearrangement links TRBV5-1 to TRBJ2-7; D gene unclear. The germline V gene has CDR1 SGHRS and CDR2 YFSETQ. Trimming stripped 4 bases from V and 5 bases from J, with 16 bases between. This CDR3 contains 14 residues. CDR3 sequence: CASSRVWGPNEQYF. The CDR3 region has the DNA TGCGCCAGCAGCCGCGTTTGGGGTCCTAACGAGCAGTACTTC.

The CDR3 bases are TGTGCCAGCTCACCTTCCACTCCCTGGGCAGCCTGTTACGAGCAGTACTTC. This codes for CASSPSTPWAACYEQYF. The chain couples TRBV18 to TRBJ2-7; D not resolved. Trimming took off 3 bases at V and 4 bases at J, with 22 bases between the two ends. The germline V gene encodes CDR1 KGHSH and CDR2 LQKENI. The CDR3 has 17 residues.

The chain uses TRBV14 and TRBJ2-4; no firm D call. The length of the CDR3 is 11 residues. Trimming shortened V by 3 bases and J by 8 bases, and 5 bases separated the two germline ends. Germline V gene data show CDR1 as SGHDN and CDR2 as FVKESK. Written as DNA, the CDR3 is TGTGCCAGCAGCCAGGGATACATTCAGTACTTC. As protein: CASSQGYIQYF.

This chain links TRBV20-1 with TRBJ2-5; the D is unclear. Per germline, CDR1 DFQATT and CDR2 SNEGSKA (reference sequence). The CDR3 has 14 amino acids. Trimming stripped 2 bases from V and 1 base from J, with 11 bases between. In DNA form, the CDR3 reads TGCAGTGCTAGAATCAGAGGCAGCCAAGAGACCCAGTACTTC. Amino acids: CSARIRGSQETQYF.

This clonotype was seen a handful of times. This chain connects TRBV29-1 to TRBJ1-1; 7 bases are shared with TRBD1. With 6 bases clipped from V and 1 base from J, the junction kept 11 bases outside the gene matches. The CDR3 is 15 residues long. Germline V gene sequence: CDR1 SQVTM, CDR2 ANQGSEA. The CDR3 region is CSVTYRGPWNTEAFF. The CDR3 region has the DNA TGCAGCGTCACGTACAGGGGCCCGTGGAACACTGAAGCTTTCTTT.

The genes are TRBV7-2 and TRBJ2-5; 9 bases are a match to TRBD2. This CDR3 contains 14 residues. Trimming at V came to 6 bases and at J to 3 bases, leaving 5 bases not matched to a gene. Germline CDR1 reads SGHTA; CDR2 reads FQGNSA. The CDR3 protein is CASRPGLAKETQYF. CDR3 DNA sequence: TGTGCCAGCAGACCTGGACTAGCGAAAGAGACCCAGTACTTC.

The chain joins TRBV10-3 to TRBJ2-7, with 7 bases lining up with TRBD1. The CDR3 extends over 14 amino acids. Germline CDR1 and CDR2: ENHRY and SYGVKD. Trimming cost V 2 bases and J 9 bases; bases outside gene matches: 10. The CDR3 here is CAISEGGQINGQYF. The CDR3 DNA follows: TGTGCCATCAGTGAGGGGGGACAGATCAACGGGCAGTACTTC.

The CDR3 loop reads CASSVEGHHSYEQYF. The DNA of the CDR3 is TGTGCCAGCAGCGTAGAAGGACACCACTCCTACGAGCAGTACTTC. This chain uses TRBV9 with TRBJ2-7, with a possible D match to TRBD1 (5 bases). Trimming removed 0 bases from V and 0 bases from J, with 10 bases in between. The CDR3 has 15 residues. Germline CDR1 SGDLS, CDR2 YYNGEE.

V usage is TRBV29-1 and J usage is TRBJ2-3, with TRBD1 matching 7 bases. The CDR3 is 13 residues long. Germline lookup yields CDR1 SQVTM and CDR2 ANQGSEA. The V gene end was trimmed by 5 bases and the J gene end by 2 bases; junction bases not matched to a gene: 4. The CDR3 sequence: CSVWDSNTDTQYF. The CDR3 DNA follows: TGCAGCGTTTGGGACAGTAACACAGATACGCAGTATTTT.

J is TRBJ2-5 and V is TRBV12-3 or TRBV12-4; D might be TRBD2 (5 bases). This CDR3 is built from 16 residues. V was trimmed by 7 bases and J by 0 bases, leaving 18 bases between them. CDR3 sequence (DNA): TGTGCCAGCACACTTGGACTGTCACCGTACCAAGAGACCCAGTACTTC. This translates into CASTLGLSPYQETQYF.

This chain joins TRBV6-2 or TRBV6-3 and TRBJ1-1, with D uncertain. Trimming took 4 bases from V and 0 from J, leaving 15 bases between them. The CDR3 covers 16 residues. From germline, CDR1 is MNHEY and CDR2 SVGEGT. The CDR3 sequence: CASSSVYGQLNTEAFF. CDR3 DNA: TGTGCCAGCAGTTCGGTTTACGGGCAGTTGAACACTGAAGCTTTCTTT.

Only one count was recorded for this clonotype. J is TRBJ2-1 and V is TRBV3-1; D gene unclear. Germline CDR1 and CDR2: LGHDT and YNNKEL (reference sequence). This CDR3 region has 17 residues. Trimming removed 3 bases from V and 6 bases from J, with 21 bases in between. The CDR3 region is CASSQKRTDSPGNEQFF. CDR3 sequence (DNA): TGTGCCAGCAGCCAGAAAAGGACGGATTCCCCTGGCAATGAGCAGTTCTTC.

This clonotype was detected a few times. The chain carries TRBV20-1 and TRBJ1-6; D remains unclear. Germline-derived CDR1 and CDR2 are DFQATT and SNEGSKA (reference sequence). V was trimmed by 4 bases and J by 8 bases, leaving 15 bases between them. This CDR3 has 14 amino acids. This chain's CDR3 is CSATLDGRDSPLHF. DNA for the CDR3: TGCAGTGCTACCCTGGACGGGCGGGATTCACCCCTCCACTTT.

The gene calls are TRBV3-1 and TRBJ1-1; D gene ambiguous. V lost 2 bases and J lost 4, with 14 bases in between. The germline CDR1 and CDR2 sequences are LGHDT and YNNKEL (reference sequence). This CDR3 comprises 15 residues. The chain's CDR3 is CASSQWDRAGTEAFF. For the CDR3, the DNA is TGTGCCAGCAGCCAATGGGATAGGGCTGGCACTGAAGCTTTCTTT. The full variable domain, completed using reference TRBV3-1 and TRBJ1-1, is DTAVSQTPKYLVTQMGNDKSIKCEQNLGHDTMYWYKQDSKKFLKIMFSYNNKELIINETVPNRFSPKSPDKAHLNLHINSLELGDSAVYFCASSQWDRAGTEAFFGQGTRLTVV.

This clonotype was counted between two and nine times. This chain joins TRBV29-1 and TRBJ2-4; tentatively, D is TRBD1 (8 bases). Germline lookup yields CDR1 SQVTM and CDR2 ANQGSEA. The CDR3 spans 12 residues. V lost 6 bases, J lost 8 bases, and 14 bases lay in between. In DNA, the CDR3 is TGCAGCGTCCTTACAGGGGGGGACATTCAGTACTTC. It translates to CSVLTGGDIQYF.

In DNA form, the CDR3 reads TGTGCCAGCAGCCTCGGACTAGCGGGTTCCCCCAAAGAGACCCAGTACTTC. Protein product: CASSLGLAGSPKETQYF. The chain couples TRBV3-1 to TRBJ2-5; 11 bases are shared with TRBD2. V trimming: 4 bases; J trimming: 3 bases; junction bases outside the gene matches: 10. The CDR3 covers 17 residues. Per germline, CDR1 LGHDT and CDR2 YNNKEL (reference sequence).

About this clonotype: One end of the junction fails to match germline, which may point to a read error. CDR3 amino acids: CASRLATGGTYEQYF. In DNA, the CDR3 is TGCGCCAGCAGATTGGCGACAGGGGGGACCTACGAGCAGTACTTC. The chain uses TRBV5-1 and TRBJ2-7, with TRBD1 matching over 9 bases. The CDR3 runs to 15 residues. Germline CDR1 is SGHRS and CDR2 is YFSETQ.

The CDR3 DNA sequence: TGTGCCATCAGTGAGTCGAAAGGGGGGGCCTCCAATGAGCAGTTCTTC. The encoded protein is CAISESKGGASNEQFF. The chain combines TRBV10-3 with TRBJ2-1, with D maybe TRBD2 (7 bases). With 0 bases removed from V and 6 bases from J, the gap between germline ends came to 15 bases. The CDR3 is 16 residues long. Germline values: CDR1 ENHRY, CDR2 SYGVKD.

The rearrangement uses TRBV11-1 and TRBJ2-5; weak D call: TRBD2 (7 bases). CDR3 size: 15 residues. The germline gives CDR1 SGHAT, CDR2 FQDESV (reference sequence). Between the trimmed V and J ends, which lost 7 bases and 0 bases, there was a span of 15 bases. The CDR3 DNA sequence: TGTGCCAGCAACCACGGGGGGCCTTACCAAGAGACCCAGTACTTC. This codes for CASNHGGPYQETQYF.

V gene TRBV27 combines with J gene TRBJ2-4, with D tentatively TRBD1 (5 bases). Germline V gives CDR1 MNHEY, CDR2 SMNVEV (reference sequence). With 6 bases removed from V and 1 base from J, the gap between germline ends came to 13 bases. The CDR3 spans 15 residues. CDR3 in amino acids: CASRPGNFAKNIQYF. The CDR3 region has the DNA TGTGCCAGCAGACCAGGGAATTTTGCCAAAAACATTCAGTACTTC.

The gene calls are TRBV20-1 and TRBJ1-5; perhaps TRBD1 as D (5 bases). V lost 6 bases and J lost 0, with 12 bases in between. Germline V gene data show CDR1 as DFQATT and CDR2 as SNEGSKA (reference sequence). The CDR3 spans 14 residues. CDR3 protein: CSAIGHSSNQPQHF. The DNA of the CDR3 is TGCAGTGCGATCGGACATAGTAGCAATCAGCCCCAGCATTTT.

There are a few counts of this clonotype. Germline is not matched at one junction end, which may reflect a read error. The chain has TRBV20-1 and TRBJ2-7; 7 bases agree with TRBD1. Per germline, CDR1 DFQATT and CDR2 SNEGSKA (reference sequence). There are 14 residues in the CDR3. CDR3 in DNA: TGCAGTGCTCGAGACTACAGGGGCACCTACGAGCAGTACTTC. It yields the protein CSARDYRGTYEQYF.

A single count supports this clonotype. The V gene is TRBV5-1, the J gene TRBJ2-1, with D unclear. Germline lookup yields CDR1 SGHRS and CDR2 YFSETQ. The V end lost 4 bases, the J end lost 0 bases, and 11 bases lay between the germline ends. The CDR3 is 15 amino acids. CDR3 residues: CASSPRPNSYNEQFF. The DNA for the CDR3 is TGCGCCAGCAGCCCCCGGCCTAACTCCTACAATGAGCAGTTCTTC. Full variable domain (missing parts from reference TRBV5-1 and TRBJ2-1): KAGVTQTPRYLIKTRGQQVTLSCSPISGHRSVSWYQQTPGQGLQFLFEYFSETQRNKGNFPGRFSGRQFSNSRSEMNVSTLELGDSALYLCASSPRPNSYNEQFFGPGTRLTVL.